This T cell receptor (beta chain) was sequenced in a study of early T cells in non-severe SARS-CoV-2 infection (dated by TCRdb to the early 2020s). In terms of the full investigation: Because TCR sequencing was done on bulk RNA from unsorted whole blood, the alpha and beta chains could not be paired.

Libraries were prepared through 5' RACE. The run used a NextSeq 500. In the TCR library protocol, unique molecular identifiers were attached to individual cDNA molecules to correct for PCR bias and sequencing error. TCR alpha and beta chains were both sequenced, and the abundances of alpha and beta sequences in each sample were closely correlated with each other. The study's own analysis went as follows. Decombinator V4 was used to perform V gene, J gene and CDR3 annotation of TCR sequences. Expanded TCRs were defined as changing significantly between any two time points under a Poisson model with p below 0.0001. TCR abundances were normalised to the total number of TCRs sequenced in each sample and reported as counts per million. TRAV1-2 paired with TRAJ12, TRAJ20 or TRAJ33 defined MAIT TCRs, while TRAV10 paired with TRAJ18 defined iNKT TCRs. VDJdb, accessed on 1 November 2021, was searched for TCRs annotated for CMV, EBV and SARS-CoV-2, and TCRs annotated for more than one antigen were excluded. The public sequencing data were trimmed at Q25 with fastp and processed into clonotypes with MiXCR by TCRdb, which kept only in-frame beta chains. Rows matching on CDR3 protein sequence are summarized as one entry with the most common DNA and genes. The V and J calls were not made by the authors but by TCRdb's processing. For this sample the table gives more than 25,000 distinct CDR3 sequences, of which about 5% were detected only once. The ten top clones hold more than 0.7% of the sample.

Results and caveats for the whole study, not just this receptor: VDJdb matching was skewed toward anti-spike CD8 responses, so virus-specific expansions were likely underestimated and private and CD4 specificities were missed.

Set within a cohort of healthcare workers in London, UK, this nested case-control study involved weekly PCR testing of nasopharyngeal swabs along with blood sampling. Between 23 and 31 March 2020, the week of the UK lockdown, healthcare workers were enrolled and then followed up weekly for as long as 16 weeks. Including cysteine and phenylalanine, the CDR3 has 13 amino acids. Only the CDR3 DNA stays, 39 bases, in frame from base 1. Cut back by 6 bases and 5 bases, the V and J ends lie 13 bases apart. This clonotype was found many times. Its cognate antigen has yet to be identified. No qualities accompany the bases; no much larger clone lies one base away.

Sequencing was performed on whole blood. The sequence was collected from an adult who was a healthcare worker with PCR-confirmed SARS-CoV-2 infection or an uninfected control (not recorded which). The rearranged chain carries TRBV12-3 or TRBV12-4 and TRBJ1-1; the D gene is perhaps TRBD1, on 5 matching bases. This receptor has the CDR3 CASRGEGRTEAFF. The DNA reads as follows: TGTGCCAGCAGGGGAGAGGGGAGAACTGAAGCTTTCTTT.